The clone carrying this T cell receptor (beta chain) has at least ten counts. All patients reached thyroid surgery having received no treatment beforehand. The data were taken from a study of metastatic and nonmetastatic thyroid tumors. This CDR3 contains 14 residues. The ends lost 5 bases at V and 0 bases at J; junction bases unmatched: 4. Per the germline V gene, CDR1 is PRHDT and CDR2 is FYEKMQ (reference sequence). Per the study methods: The authors used CDR3 differences across clinicopathological groups to build a distant-metastasis classifier for papillary thyroid cancer. TCRdb re-called the PCR reads through MiXCR. The V and J calls and clone size are TCRdb's, not the authors'. Altogether 20,000 or so clones are present, 15% to 19% being singletons, with the ten largest covering 15% to 20%.

V gene TRBV13 combines with J gene TRBJ2-7; 7 nucleotides line up with TRBD1. This TCR derives from a female donor with papillary thyroid cancer or a benign thyroid nodule (not recorded which). Some clones in this sample may be carry-over from other donors' samples. The material sequenced was blood. DNA of the CDR3: TGTGCCAGCAGCCTGAGGGGGCACTCCTACGAGCAGTACTTC. It is translated as CASSLRGHSYEQYF.